This T cell receptor beta chain emerged from a study of blood T cell repertoires in COVID-19. The CDR3 has 15 residues. With 1 base clipped from V and 7 bases from J, the junction kept 8 bases outside the gene matches. The germline V gene encodes CDR1 LGHDT and CDR2 YNNKEL (reference sequence). As processed by the authors: The assay estimated nucleated cells by amplifying reference gene primers. Repertoires were generated with immunoSEQ multiplex PCR, while TCRdb's copy carries only in-frame clones and drops some. The DNA was the basis for D and trimming; V, J and clone size are from that table. The sample yields some 71,000 clones, around 84% seen once.

This TCR was recovered from a woman aged 65 to 85 with acute or convalescent COVID-19. The chain uses TRBV3-1 (or the pseudogene TRBV3-2) and TRBJ2-7, with TRBD2 matching 9 bases. Sequencing was carried out using peripheral blood. CDR3 coding DNA: TGTGCCAGCAGCCAAGCAGTGGCGGGAGGGCGAGAGCAGTACTTC. It yields the protein CASSQAVAGGREQYF.